This T cell receptor (beta chain) was sequenced during a study of CD8+ T cells in alopecia areata. RNA extraction was followed by reverse transcription into cDNA, which acted as the sequencing template. The assay was immunoSEQ multiplex PCR, and TCRdb's table has in-frame clones only and misses some. Of 200,000 to 250,000 clones listed, roughly 56% were seen once; the top ten hold 1.6%. This CDR3 spans 12 amino acids. Germline CDR1 and CDR2: GTSNPN and SVGIG (reference sequence). With 4 bases removed from V and 2 bases from J, the gap between germline ends came to 8 bases. Treatment here: oral pan-JAK inhibitor, 5-10 mg twice daily.

The sample in question was CD4+ T cells sorted from blood, obtained at week 4, from a patient treated with tofacitinib. The TCR sequence derives from a human donor with alopecia areata. V and J are TRBV30 and TRBJ1-1, with unresolved D. In DNA form, the CDR3 reads TGTGCCTGGAATAGACCAAACACTGAAGCTTTCTTT. Amino acid sequence: CAWNRPNTEAFF. The complete variable domain, with remaining parts taken from reference TRBV30 and TRBJ1-1, reads SQTIHQWPATLVQPVGSPLSLECTVEGTSNPNLYWYRQAAGRGLQLLFYSVGIGQISSEVPQNLSASRPQDRQFILSSKKLLLSDSGFYLCAWNRPNTEAFFGQGTRLTVV.